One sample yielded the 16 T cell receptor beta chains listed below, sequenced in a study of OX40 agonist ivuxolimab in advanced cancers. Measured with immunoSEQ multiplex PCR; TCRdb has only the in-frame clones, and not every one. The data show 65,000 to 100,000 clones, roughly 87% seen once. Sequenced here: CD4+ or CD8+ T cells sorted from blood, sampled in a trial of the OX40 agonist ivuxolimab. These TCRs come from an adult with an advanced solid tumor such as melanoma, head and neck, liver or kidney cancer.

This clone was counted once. CDR3 coding DNA: TGTGCCAGCAGCCAAGCCCCCGGGACTAGTTCGGCAGATACGCAGTATTTT. This encodes CASSQAPGTSSADTQYF. The rearrangement joins TRBV4-2 to TRBJ2-3; TRBD2 aligns across 8 bases. CDR3 size: 17 residues. The V gene end was trimmed by 1 base and the J gene end by 4 bases; junction bases not matched to a gene: 10. Germline CDR1 is LGHNA and CDR2 is YNFKEQ.

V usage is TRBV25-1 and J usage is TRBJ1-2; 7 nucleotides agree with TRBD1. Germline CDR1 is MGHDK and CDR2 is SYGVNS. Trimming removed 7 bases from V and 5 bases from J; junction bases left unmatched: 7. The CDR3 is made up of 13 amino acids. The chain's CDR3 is CASTKTGYYGYTF. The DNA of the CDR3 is TGTGCCAGCACTAAGACAGGGTATTATGGCTACACCTTC.

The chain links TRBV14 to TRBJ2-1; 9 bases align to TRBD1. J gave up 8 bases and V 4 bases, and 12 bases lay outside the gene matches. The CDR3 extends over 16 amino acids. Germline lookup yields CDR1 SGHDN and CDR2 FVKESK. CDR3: CASSRSSPGTGYEQFF. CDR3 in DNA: TGTGCCAGCAGCCGATCTTCGCCCGGGACAGGGTATGAGCAGTTCTTC.

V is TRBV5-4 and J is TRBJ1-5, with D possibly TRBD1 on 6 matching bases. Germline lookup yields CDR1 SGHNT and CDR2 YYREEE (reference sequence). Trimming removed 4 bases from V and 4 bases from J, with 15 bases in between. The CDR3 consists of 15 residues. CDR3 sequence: CASSTGTGRNQPQHF. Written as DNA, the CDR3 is TGTGCCAGCAGCACAGGGACGGGGAGGAATCAGCCCCAGCATTTT.

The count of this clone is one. The CDR3, as DNA: TGCGCCAGTTCCGGGAGATTGGACACTGAAGCTTTCTTT. Residues: CASSGRLDTEAFF. The chain recombines TRBV10-1 with TRBJ1-1; D remains ambiguous. Per the germline V gene, CDR1 is WNHNN and CDR2 is SYGVQD (reference sequence). Trimming shortened V by 9 bases and J by 3 bases, and 14 bases separated the two germline ends. The CDR3 sequence is 13 residues long.

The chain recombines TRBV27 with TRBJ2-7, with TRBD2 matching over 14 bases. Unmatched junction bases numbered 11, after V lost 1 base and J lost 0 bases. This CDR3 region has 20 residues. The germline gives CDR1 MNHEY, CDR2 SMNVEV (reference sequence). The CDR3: CASSLFQPGLAGGISYEQYF. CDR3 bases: TGTGCCAGCAGTTTATTTCAGCCTGGACTAGCGGGGGGCATCTCCTACGAGCAGTACTTC.

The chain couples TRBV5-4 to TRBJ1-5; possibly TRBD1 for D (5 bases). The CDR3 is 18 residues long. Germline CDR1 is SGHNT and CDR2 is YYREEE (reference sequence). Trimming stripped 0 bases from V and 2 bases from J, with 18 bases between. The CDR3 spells CASSLAGPREQGNQPQHF. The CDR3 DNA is TGTGCCAGCAGCTTGGCGGGACCCCGTGAGCAAGGCAATCAGCCCCAGCATTTT.

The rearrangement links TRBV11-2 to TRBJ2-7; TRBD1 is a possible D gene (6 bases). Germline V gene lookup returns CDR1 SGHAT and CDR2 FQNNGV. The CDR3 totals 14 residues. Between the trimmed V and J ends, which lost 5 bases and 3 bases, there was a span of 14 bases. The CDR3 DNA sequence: TGTGCCAGCAGCCAAGACAGGAACCTCTACGAGCAGTACGTC. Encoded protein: CASSQDRNLYEQYV.

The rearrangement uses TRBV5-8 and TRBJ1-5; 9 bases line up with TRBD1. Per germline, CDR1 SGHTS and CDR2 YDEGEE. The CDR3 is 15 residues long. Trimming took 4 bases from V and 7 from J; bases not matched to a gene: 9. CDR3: CASSPGQGRNQPQHF. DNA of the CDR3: TGTGCCAGCAGCCCGGGACAGGGAAGGAACCAGCCCCAGCATTTT.

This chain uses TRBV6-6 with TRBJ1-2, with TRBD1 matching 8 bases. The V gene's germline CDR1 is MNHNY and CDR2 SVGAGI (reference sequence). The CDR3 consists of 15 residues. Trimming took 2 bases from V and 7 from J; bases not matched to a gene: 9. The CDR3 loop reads CASSYLETGAGGYTF. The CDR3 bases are TGTGCCAGCAGTTACCTAGAGACAGGGGCAGGTGGCTACACCTTC.

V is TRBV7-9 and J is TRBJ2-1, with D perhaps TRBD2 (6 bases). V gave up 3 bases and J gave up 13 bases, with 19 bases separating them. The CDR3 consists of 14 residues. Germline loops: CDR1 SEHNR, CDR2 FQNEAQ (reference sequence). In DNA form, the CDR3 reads TGTGCCAGCAGCTTTCAGCGGGCCCTATTTGCACAGTTCTTC. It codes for CASSFQRALFAQFF.

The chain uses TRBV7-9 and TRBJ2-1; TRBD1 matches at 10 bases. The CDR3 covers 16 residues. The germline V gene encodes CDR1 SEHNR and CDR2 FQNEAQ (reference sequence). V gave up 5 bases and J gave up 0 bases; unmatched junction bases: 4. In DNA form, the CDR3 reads TGTGCCAGCAGCACTAGGACAGGGGGCTCCTACAATGAGCAGTTCTTC. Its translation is CASSTRTGGSYNEQFF.

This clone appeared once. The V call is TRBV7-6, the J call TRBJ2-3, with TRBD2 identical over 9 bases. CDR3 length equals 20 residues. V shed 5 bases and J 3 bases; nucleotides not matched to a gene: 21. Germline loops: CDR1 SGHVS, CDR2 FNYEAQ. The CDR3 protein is CASSRPRGGGGARVTDTQYF. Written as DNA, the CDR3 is TGTGCCAGCAGCAGACCGCGGGGCGGCGGGGGGGCCCGAGTGACAGATACGCAGTATTTT.

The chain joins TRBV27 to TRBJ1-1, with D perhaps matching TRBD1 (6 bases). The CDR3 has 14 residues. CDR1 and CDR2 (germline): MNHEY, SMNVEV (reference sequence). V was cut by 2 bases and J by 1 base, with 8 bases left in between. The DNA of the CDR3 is TGTGCCAGCAGTTTACGGGGGGCGAACACTGAAGCTTTCTTT. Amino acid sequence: CASSLRGANTEAFF.

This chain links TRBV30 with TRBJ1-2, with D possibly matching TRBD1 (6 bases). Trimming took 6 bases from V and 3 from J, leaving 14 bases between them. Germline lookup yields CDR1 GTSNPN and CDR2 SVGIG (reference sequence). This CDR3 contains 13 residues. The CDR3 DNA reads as TGTGCCTGCTGGGAAGAGGGGGACTATGGCTACACCTTC. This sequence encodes CACWEEGDYGYTF.

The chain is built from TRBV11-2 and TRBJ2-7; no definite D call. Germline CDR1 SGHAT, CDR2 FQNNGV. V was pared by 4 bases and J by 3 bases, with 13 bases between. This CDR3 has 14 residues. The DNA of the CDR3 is TGTGCCAGCAGCTCATGGGCAGTTTTCTACGAGCAGTACGTC. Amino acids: CASSSWAVFYEQYV.